This paragraph covers one T cell receptor (beta chain) sequence. The assay was immunoSEQ multiplex PCR, and TCRdb's table has in-frame clones only and misses some. Among fewer than 85,000 clones listed, almost 95% were seen once. This record comes from a study of T cell changes during pregnancy in multiple sclerosis. This CDR3 region has 16 residues. Looked up from germline, CDR1 is SGHVS and CDR2 is FQNEAQ. The junction had 10 bases not matched to a gene; V was cut back by 1 base and J by 5 bases. Sequences were derived from peripheral blood, sampled before pregnancy. The receptor's source is a female donor with multiple sclerosis, enrolled in a pregnancy study. J is TRBJ2-7 and V is TRBV7-8; 8 nucleotides align to TRBD2. CDR3 protein: CASSLEGRTSGHEQYF. The CDR3 DNA is TGTGCCAGCAGCTTAGAAGGGCGAACTAGCGGCCACGAGCAGTACTTC.